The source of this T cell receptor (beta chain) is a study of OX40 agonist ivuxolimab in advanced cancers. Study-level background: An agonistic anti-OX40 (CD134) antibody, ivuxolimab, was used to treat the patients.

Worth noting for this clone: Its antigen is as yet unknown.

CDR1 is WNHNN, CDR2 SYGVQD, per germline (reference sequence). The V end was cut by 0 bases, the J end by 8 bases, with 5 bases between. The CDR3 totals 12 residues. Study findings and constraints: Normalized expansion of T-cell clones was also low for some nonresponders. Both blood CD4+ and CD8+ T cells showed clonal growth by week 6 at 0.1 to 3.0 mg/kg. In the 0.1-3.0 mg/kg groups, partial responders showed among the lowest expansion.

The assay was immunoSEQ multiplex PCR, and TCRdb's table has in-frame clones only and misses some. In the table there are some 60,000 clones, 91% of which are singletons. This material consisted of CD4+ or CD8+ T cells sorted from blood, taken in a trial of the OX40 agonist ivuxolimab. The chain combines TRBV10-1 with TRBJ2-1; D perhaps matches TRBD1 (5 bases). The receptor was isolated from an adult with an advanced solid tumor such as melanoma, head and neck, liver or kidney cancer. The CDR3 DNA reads TGCGCCAGCAGTGAGTCAGGGGATGAGCAGTTCTTC. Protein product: CASSESGDEQFF.